The T cell receptor (beta chain) described here comes from a study of T cell repertoires in cytomegalovirus infection. Turning to the study itself: A matching HLA type, together with CMV infection, was signaled by public TCR beta signatures.

This CDR3 is built from 14 residues. The ends lost 7 bases at V and 4 bases at J; junction bases unmatched: 5. Study-wide results and limits: The ex vivo response showed dominance by HLA-C-restricted CMV-specific TCR beta clonotypes.

Each CDR3 protein is one row after TCRdb ran MiXCR on the reads. The sample holds approximately 910,000 distinct CDR3 sequences, roughly 30% seen once. This clonotype was recorded a few times. Antigen unknown. The TCR comes from a human donor in good health (CMV status not recorded). Some clones in this sample may be carry-over from other donors' samples. The chain carries TRBV12-3 or TRBV12-4 and TRBJ2-3, with 10 bases lining up with TRBD2. The sample in question was cultured CD8+ T cells from PBMCs, obtained from culture after CMV antigen stimulation. In nucleotides, the CDR3 is TGTGCCAGCAACCTAGCGGGGGTCGCAGATACGCAGTATTTT. Translation gives CASNLAGVADTQYF.